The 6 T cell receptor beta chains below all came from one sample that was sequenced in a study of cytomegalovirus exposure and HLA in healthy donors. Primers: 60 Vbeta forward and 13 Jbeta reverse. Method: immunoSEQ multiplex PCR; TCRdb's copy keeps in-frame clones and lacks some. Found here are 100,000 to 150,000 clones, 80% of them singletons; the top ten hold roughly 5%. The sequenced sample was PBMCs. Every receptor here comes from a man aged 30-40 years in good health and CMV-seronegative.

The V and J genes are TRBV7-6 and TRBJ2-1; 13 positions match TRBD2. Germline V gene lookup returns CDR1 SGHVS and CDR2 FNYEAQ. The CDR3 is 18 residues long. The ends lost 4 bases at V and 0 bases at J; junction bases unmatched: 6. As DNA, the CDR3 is TGTGCCAGCAGCTCAACTAGCGGGAGGGGGCCCTCCTACAATGAGCAGTTCTTC. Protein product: CASSSTSGRGPSYNEQFF.

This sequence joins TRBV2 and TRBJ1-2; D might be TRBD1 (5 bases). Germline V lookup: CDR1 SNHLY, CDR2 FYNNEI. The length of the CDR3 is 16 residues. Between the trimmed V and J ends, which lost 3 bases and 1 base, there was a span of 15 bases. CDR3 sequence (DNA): TGTGCCAGCAGTGAGGGGGGGAGTCGTGGTAACTATGGCTACACCTTC. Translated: CASSEGGSRGNYGYTF.

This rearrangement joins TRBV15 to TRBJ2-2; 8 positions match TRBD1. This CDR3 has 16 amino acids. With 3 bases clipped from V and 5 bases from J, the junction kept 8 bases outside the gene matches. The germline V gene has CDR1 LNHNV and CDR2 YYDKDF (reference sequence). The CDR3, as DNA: TGTGCCACCAGCAGCCGTGGCAGGGGGCGAACCGGGGAGCTGTTTTTT. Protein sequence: CATSSRGRGRTGELFF. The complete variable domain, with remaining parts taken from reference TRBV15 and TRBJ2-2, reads DAMVIQNPRYQVTQFGKPVTLSCSQTLNHNVMYWYQQKSSQAPKLLFHYYDKDFNNEADTPDNFQSRRPNTSFCFLDIRSPGLGDTAMYLCATSSRGRGRTGELFFGEGSRLTVL.

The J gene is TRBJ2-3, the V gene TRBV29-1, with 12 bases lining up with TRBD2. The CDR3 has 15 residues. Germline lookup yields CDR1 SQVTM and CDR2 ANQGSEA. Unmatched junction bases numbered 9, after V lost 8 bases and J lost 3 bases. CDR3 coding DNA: TGCAGCCCCAAACTAGCGGGAGGAGGGACAGATACGCAGTATTTT. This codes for CSPKLAGGGTDTQYF.

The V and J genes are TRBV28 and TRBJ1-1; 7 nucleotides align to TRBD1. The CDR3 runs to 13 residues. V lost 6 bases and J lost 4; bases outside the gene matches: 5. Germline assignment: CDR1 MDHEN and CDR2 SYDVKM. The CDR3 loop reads CASSRQGFTEAFF. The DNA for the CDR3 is TGTGCCAGCAGCCGACAGGGCTTCACTGAAGCTTTCTTT.

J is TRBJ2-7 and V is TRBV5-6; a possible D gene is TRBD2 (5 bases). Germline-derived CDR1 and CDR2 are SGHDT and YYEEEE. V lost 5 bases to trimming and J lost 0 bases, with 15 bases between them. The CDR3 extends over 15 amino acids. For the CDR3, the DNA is TGTGCCAGCAGTCTTGGTCTAGGGAGCTCCTACGAGCAGTACTTC. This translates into CASSLGLGSSYEQYF.